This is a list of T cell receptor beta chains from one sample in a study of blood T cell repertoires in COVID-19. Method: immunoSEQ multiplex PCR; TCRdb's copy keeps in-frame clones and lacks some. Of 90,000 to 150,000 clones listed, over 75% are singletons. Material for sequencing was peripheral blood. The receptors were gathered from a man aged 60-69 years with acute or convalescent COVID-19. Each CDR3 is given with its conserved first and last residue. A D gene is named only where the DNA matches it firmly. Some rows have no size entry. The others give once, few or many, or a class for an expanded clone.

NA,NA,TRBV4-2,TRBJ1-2,TGTGCCAGCAGCCAAGATATGGACGGGGACTATGGCTACACCTTC,CASSQDMDGDYGYTF
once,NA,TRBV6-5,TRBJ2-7,TGTGCCAGCACGAAGGGGGCGGGAGGAACCTACGAGCAGTACTTC,CASTKGAGGTYEQYF
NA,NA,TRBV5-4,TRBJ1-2,TGTGCCAGCAGCTCCCCAGGGCATGGCTACACCTTC,CASSSPGHGYTF
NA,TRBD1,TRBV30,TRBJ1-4,TGTGCCTGGAACCAGGGGGTTGGGAGTGTTAATGAAAAACTGTTTTTT,CAWNQGVGSVNEKLFF
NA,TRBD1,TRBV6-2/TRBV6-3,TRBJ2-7,TGTGCCAGCAGTATTACGGGACAGGGCTACGAGCAGTACTTC,CASSITGQGYEQYF
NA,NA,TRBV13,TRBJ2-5,TGTGCCAGCAGCGCCGGGCACCGCGGGGAGACCCAGTACTTC,CASSAGHRGETQYF
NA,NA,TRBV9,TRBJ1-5,TGTGCCAGCAACCAGGGAACGAGCAATCAGCCCCAGCATTTT,CASNQGTSNQPQHF
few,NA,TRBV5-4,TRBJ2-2,TGTGCCAGCAGCTCCATCCAGTCCACCGGGGAGCTGTTTTTT,CASSSIQSTGELFF
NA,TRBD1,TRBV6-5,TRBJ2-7,TGTGCCAGCAGCCTGACCGGGACAGGGGGCGACGAGCAGTACTTC,CASSLTGTGGDEQYF
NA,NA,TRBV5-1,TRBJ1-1,TGCGCCAGCAGCCTCCACACTGAAGCTTTCTTT,CASSLHTEAFF
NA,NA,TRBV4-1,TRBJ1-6,TGCGCCAGCAGCCAAGAAGACAGCAGCTCCTATAATTCACCCCTCCACTTT,CASSQEDSSSYNSPLHF
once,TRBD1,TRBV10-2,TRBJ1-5,TGCGCCAGCAGTGAGTGGGGGACAGGGGGTAGTCAGCCCCAGCATTTT,CASSEWGTGGSQPQHF
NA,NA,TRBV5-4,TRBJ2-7,TGTGCCAGCAGCTTGGAACAGTACGAGCAGTACTTC,CASSLEQYEQYF
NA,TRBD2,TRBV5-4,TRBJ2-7,TGTGCCAGCAGCTTGGCCATGGCTAGCGGGAGCCGCGAGCAGTACTTC,CASSLAMASGSREQYF
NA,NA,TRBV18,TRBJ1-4,TGTGCCAGCTCACCACGATTTGGGGGGGCCAATGAAAAACTGTTTTTT,CASSPRFGGANEKLFF
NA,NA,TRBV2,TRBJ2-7,TGTGCCAGCAGTGAAGCGCAGGGGAAATCCTACGAGCAGTACTTC,CASSEAQGKSYEQYF
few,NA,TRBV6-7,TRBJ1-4,TGTGCCAGCAGTCCTATGGGGGGTTGTGAAAAACTGTTTTTT,CASSPMGGCEKLFF
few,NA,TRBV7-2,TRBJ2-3,TGTGCCAGCAGCTTCAACGATCCCGGGGCGCAGTATTTT,CASSFNDPGAQYF
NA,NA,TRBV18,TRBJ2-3,TGTGCCAGCTCACCACCCGGGGGTGGAGATACGCAGTATTTT,CASSPPGGGDTQYF
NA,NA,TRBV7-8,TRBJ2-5,TGTGCCAGCAGCTTGGGCTCTTCCCAAGAGACCCAGTACTTC,CASSLGSSQETQYF
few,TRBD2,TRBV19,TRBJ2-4,TGTGCCAGTAGTATGGGACTAGCGGGAGACACGCACATTCAGTACTTC,CASSMGLAGDTHIQYF
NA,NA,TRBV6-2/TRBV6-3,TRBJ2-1,TGTGCCAGCAGTGCTATTAATGAGCAGTTCTTC,CASSAINEQFF
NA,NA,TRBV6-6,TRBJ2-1,TGTGCCAGCAGTTACCCTACGGTATCCTACAATGAGCAGTTCTTC,CASSYPTVSYNEQFF
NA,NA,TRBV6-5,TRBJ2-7,TGTGCCAGCTACGACAGAAACAACTACGAGCAGTACTTC,CASYDRNNYEQYF
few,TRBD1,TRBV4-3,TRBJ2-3,TGCGCCAGCAGCCAAGAGGGGACAGGGGGCACAGATACGCAGTATTTT,CASSQEGTGGTDTQYF
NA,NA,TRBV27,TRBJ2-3,TGTGCCAGCAGTTTGGGGCGCACAGATACGCAGTATTTT,CASSLGRTDTQYF
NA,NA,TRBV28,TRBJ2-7,TGTGCCAGCAGACCCATTGACAGGGAGCAGTACTTC,CASRPIDREQYF
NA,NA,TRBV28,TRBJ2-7,TGTGCCAGCAGCCGGGCCGAAGGGGTCCACTACGAGCAGTACTTC,CASSRAEGVHYEQYF
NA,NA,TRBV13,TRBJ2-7,TGTGCCAGCAGCTTACTCTCGGGTCCCTACGAGCAGTACTTC,CASSLLSGPYEQYF
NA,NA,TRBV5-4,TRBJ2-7,TGTGCCAGCAGGCGGGACGGTTCCTACGAGCAGTACTTC,CASRRDGSYEQYF
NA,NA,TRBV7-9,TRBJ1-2,TGTGCCAGCAGCCGAACAGGCTATGGCTACACCTTC,CASSRTGYGYTF
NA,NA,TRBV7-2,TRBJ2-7,TGTGCCAGCAGCTTAGAAGCCCTAGCTTCCTACGAGCAGTACTTC,CASSLEALASYEQYF
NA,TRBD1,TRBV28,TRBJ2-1,TGTGCCAGCAGTTCAGGGGGAATATCCTACAATGAGCAGTTCTTC,CASSSGGISYNEQFF
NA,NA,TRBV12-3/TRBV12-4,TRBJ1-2,TGTGCCAGCAGTTTTCAGGGTGGCTACACCTTC,CASSFQGGYTF
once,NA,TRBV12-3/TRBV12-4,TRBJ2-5,TGTGCCAGCAGTACTAGCAGAGAGACCCAGTACTTC,CASSTSRETQYF
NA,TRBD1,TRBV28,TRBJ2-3,TGTGCCAGCAGTGGATCAGGGGGCTCAGATACGCAGTATTTT,CASSGSGGSDTQYF
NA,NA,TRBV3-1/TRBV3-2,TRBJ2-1,TGTGCCAGCAGCCAAGGGAGGGCCAGCTACAATGAGCAGTTCTTC,CASSQGRASYNEQFF
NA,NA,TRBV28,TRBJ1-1,TGTGTTTCGTCTAGGGCCCGGAGGGAGAGCTTCGAAGCTTTCTTT,CVSSRARRESFEAFF
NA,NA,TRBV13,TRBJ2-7,TGTGCCAGCAGCCTGTCCCTCCTCTACGAGCAGTACTTC,CASSLSLLYEQYF
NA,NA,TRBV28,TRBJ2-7,TGTGCCAGCAGTTTAGGACTCCCCTACGAGCAGTACTTC,CASSLGLPYEQYF
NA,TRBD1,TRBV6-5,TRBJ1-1,TGTGCCAGCAGTTACGCAGGGGGAGTGAACACTGAAGCTTTCTTT,CASSYAGGVNTEAFF
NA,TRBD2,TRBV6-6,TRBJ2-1,TGTGCCAGCACCGGACTAGCGGGCGGCAACAATGAGCAGTTCTTC,CASTGLAGGNNEQFF
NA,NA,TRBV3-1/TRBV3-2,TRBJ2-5,TGTGCCAGCAGCCGGCAAATCCGGGACTACCAAGAGACCCAGTACTTC,CASSRQIRDYQETQYF
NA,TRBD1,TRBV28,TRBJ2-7,TGTGCCAGCAGTCAACCCGACAGGGCCTACGAGCAGTACTTC,CASSQPDRAYEQYF
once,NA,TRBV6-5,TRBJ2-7,TGTGCCAGCAGTCAGAGGTACGAGCAGTACTTC,CASSQRYEQYF
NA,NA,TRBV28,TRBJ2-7,TGTGCCAGCAGTGGGGCTGGAAGGGGAAGCTACGAGCAGTACTTC,CASSGAGRGSYEQYF
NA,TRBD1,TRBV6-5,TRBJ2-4,TGTGCCAGCAGTACAAGCAGGGGGCCCAAAAACATTCAGTACTTC,CASSTSRGPKNIQYF
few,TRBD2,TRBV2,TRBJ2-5,TGTGCCAGCAGTCCGGGAGGAGAGACCCAGTACTTC,CASSPGGETQYF
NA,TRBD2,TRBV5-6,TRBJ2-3,TGTGCCAGCATCTTTGGGGGAGGGGGCACAGATACGCAGTATTTT,CASIFGGGGTDTQYF
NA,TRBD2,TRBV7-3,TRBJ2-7,TGTGCCAGCAGTCCGACGTTAGCGGGAGGTTCGGAGCAGTACTTC,CASSPTLAGGSEQYF
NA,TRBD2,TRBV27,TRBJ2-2,TGTGCCAGCAGTTCTCCGGGACTAGCGGGAGGGTCGAACACCGGGGAGCTGTTTTTT,CASSSPGLAGGSNTGELFF
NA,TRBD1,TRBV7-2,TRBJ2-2,TGTGCCAGCAGCTTCGAAAGACAGGGTCGCGGGGAGCTGTTTTTT,CASSFERQGRGELFF
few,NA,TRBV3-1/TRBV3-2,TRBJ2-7,TGTGCCAGCAGTCGTAAAAAAACGAGGTCGCCGCGGGCCTACGAGCAGTACTTC,CASSRKKTRSPRAYEQYF
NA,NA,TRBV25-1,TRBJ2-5,TGTGCCAGCAGTGAATATCGGGGTACGGAGACCCAGTACTTC,CASSEYRGTETQYF
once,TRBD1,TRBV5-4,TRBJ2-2,TGTGCCAGCAGCTCTCTAAACAGGGGAGACACCGGGGAGCTGTTTTTT,CASSSLNRGDTGELFF
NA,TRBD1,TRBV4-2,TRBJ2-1,TGTGCCAGCAGCCAGGGACAGGGGTACAATGAGCAGTTCTTC,CASSQGQGYNEQFF
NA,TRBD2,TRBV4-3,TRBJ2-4,TGCGCCAGCAGCCAAGATACCCAGCGGGGGGGGCAAAACATTCAGTACTTC,CASSQDTQRGGQNIQYF
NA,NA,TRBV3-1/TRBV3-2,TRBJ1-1,TGTGCCAGCAGCCAAGACCTACGCCAAGCTTTCTTT,CASSQDLRQAFF